This paragraph covers one T cell receptor (beta chain) sequence. This sample stems from a study of cytomegalovirus exposure and HLA in healthy donors. Sequencing was performed with immunoSEQ multiplex PCR; in TCRdb, only in-frame clones are kept and a portion is missing. The sample carries around 150,000 clones, 80% to 90% recorded once. The sample comprised PBMCs. The TCR originated in a woman between 18 and 30 years old in good health and CMV-seropositive.

The CDR3 DNA reads TGTGCCAGCAGCAGTACAGGGTCCACTAATGAAAAACTGTTTTTT. Translating it yields CASSSTGSTNEKLFF. The chain couples TRBV7-8 to TRBJ1-4; tentatively, D is TRBD1 (6 bases). CDR1 is SGHVS and CDR2 is FQNEAQ in the germline V gene. V lost 5 bases to trimming and J lost 2 bases, with 12 bases between them. The CDR3 consists of 15 residues. Full variable domain (rest looked up from reference TRBV7-8 and TRBJ1-4): GAGVSQSPRYKVAKRGQDVALRCDPISGHVSLFWYQQALGQGPEFLTYFQNEAQLDKSGLPSDRFFAERPEGSVSTLKIQRTQQEDSAVYLCASSSTGSTNEKLFFGSGTQLSVL.